The text below deals with one TCR beta chain. The V and J ends lost 6 bases and 8 bases respectively, with 7 bases between them. Germline-derived CDR1 and CDR2 are LNHDA and SQIVND (reference sequence). The CDR3 contains 11 residues. Repertoires were generated with immunoSEQ multiplex PCR, while TCRdb's copy carries only in-frame clones and drops some. This table holds under 250,000 clones, around 81% found once. Cohorts were determined from participant-reported clinical history. The data derive from a study of blood T cell repertoires in COVID-19. The receptor was derived from a woman in her forties or fifties with acute COVID-19. Sequenced sample: PBMCs or T cells enriched from blood (not recorded which). The genes are TRBV19 and TRBJ1-4; no definite D call. This CDR3 reads CASRAGEKLFF. CDR3 DNA sequence: TGTGCCAGTAGAGCGGGGGAAAAACTGTTTTTT.